This T cell receptor (beta chain) appears in the sequencing data of a study of T-cell memory formation after mild COVID-19. Findings of the study overall: Memory from before infection featured some responding clones, which suggests cross-reactive memory joined. Chiefly within CM and EM were the contracting CD4+ clones; CD8+ ones were within EMRA. While clones contracting from day 15 to 85 were balanced between CD4 and CD8, later expanders leaned CD4+.

There are a few counts of this clonotype. Its antigen is undetermined. This CDR3 spans 13 amino acids. The V gene's germline CDR1 is LNHNV and CDR2 YYDKDF (reference sequence). Trimming cost V 4 bases and J 10 bases, with 13 bases left between them. Constant-segment-primed 5'RACE gave TCR alpha and TCR beta cDNA libraries with sample barcodes and UMIs. TCRdb re-called the 5' RACE reads through MiXCR, storing one row per CDR3 protein. The sample has 270,000 or so distinct CDR3 sequences, over 15% seen once. Sequenced sample: PBMCs or a T cell subset sorted from them (not recorded which). The sequence was collected from a man younger than 35 who had mild COVID-19 (a few samples of this study predate the infection). Cell type and time point are not known. The chain links TRBV15 to TRBJ1-4; D call uncertain. The CDR3 nucleotides are TGTGCCACCAGCACAGACACAGCTCGAAAACTGTTTTTT. Translating gives CATSTDTARKLFF. Full variable domain (outside the CDR3, taken from reference TRBV15 and TRBJ1-4): DAMVIQNPRYQVTQFGKPVTLSCSQTLNHNVMYWYQQKSSQAPKLLFHYYDKDFNNEADTPDNFQSRRPNTSFCFLDIRSPGLGDTAMYLCATSTDTARKLFFGSGTQLSVL.